What follows are 30 T cell receptor beta chains derived from one specimen sequenced in a study of blood T cell repertoires in COVID-19. Assay used: immunoSEQ multiplex PCR; TCRdb lists only in-frame clones, some missing. The top ten clones hold more than 0.25% of a sample with 650,000 to 800,000 clones, approximately 90% of them seen once. The sample was peripheral blood. The receptors originated from a woman between 18 and 29 years old with acute or convalescent COVID-19.

This chain uses TRBV27 with TRBJ2-7; TRBD1 aligns across 9 bases. Losses at the gene ends were 5 bases for V and 4 bases for J; bases not matched to a gene: 6. CDR1 and CDR2 from the germline V gene are MNHEY and SMNVEV (reference sequence). This CDR3 contains 14 residues. CDR3 sequence reads: CASSPGTGKYEQYF. The CDR3 DNA reads TGTGCCAGCAGTCCCGGGACAGGGAAATACGAGCAGTACTTC.

The genes are TRBV6-5 and TRBJ1-2; tentatively, D is TRBD1 (6 bases). The CDR3 has 15 residues. The V and J ends lost 0 bases and 3 bases respectively, with 11 bases between them. Looked up from germline, CDR1 is MNHEY and CDR2 is SVGAGI. For the CDR3, the DNA is TGTGCCAGCAGTTACTCGGTCAGGGGTTACTATGGCTACACCTTC. It codes for CASSYSVRGYYGYTF.

V usage is TRBV5-6 and J usage is TRBJ1-5; no reliable D call. Germline V gene lookup returns CDR1 SGHDT and CDR2 YYEEEE. V shed 1 base and J shed 0 bases, with 8 bases lying between them. The CDR3 runs to 15 residues. CDR3 sequence: CASSLWRHSNQPQHF. Written as DNA, the CDR3 is TGTGCCAGCAGCTTGTGGCGACATAGCAATCAGCCCCAGCATTTT.

The chain combines TRBV5-1 with TRBJ2-3; 8 bases match TRBD2. V shed 2 bases, J shed 1 base, and the junction held 6 bases outside the gene matches. Germline CDR1 is SGHRS and CDR2 is YFSETQ. This CDR3 has 16 amino acids. CDR3 sequence (DNA): TGCGCCAGCAGCTTTTTAGCGGGGACTGGCACAGATACGCAGTATTTT. Residues: CASSFLAGTGTDTQYF.

The V gene is TRBV5-1, the J gene TRBJ1-1; no clear D. Germline V CDR1 and CDR2: SGHRS, YFSETQ. The CDR3 length is 16 residues. V lost 7 bases and J 4 bases, leaving 23 bases between the germline ends. This CDR3 is CASHFPSRSSSTEAFF. In nucleotides, the CDR3 is TGCGCCAGCCATTTCCCAAGCCGGTCGTCGAGCACTGAAGCTTTCTTT.

This clone occurred a few times. The sample holds other DNA sequences that translate to the same CDR3. The rearrangement links TRBV19 to TRBJ1-2; the match to TRBD1 covers 9 bases. This CDR3 is 14 amino acids long. The junction had 5 bases not matched to a gene; V was cut back by 5 bases and J by 4 bases. Germline values: CDR1 LNHDA, CDR2 SQIVND (reference sequence). DNA for the CDR3: TGTGCCAGTAGTCCCGGACAGGGGAGCTATGGCTACACCTTC. This codes for CASSPGQGSYGYTF.

This chain uses TRBV14 with TRBJ2-1, with TRBD2 matching over 13 bases. V lost 0 bases to trimming and J lost 9 bases; unmatched junction nucleotides: 8. Germline lookup yields CDR1 SGHDN and CDR2 FVKESK. This CDR3 comprises 17 residues. CDR3 in amino acids: CASSQDQGLAGSGEQFF. The CDR3 DNA is TGTGCCAGCAGCCAAGATCAGGGACTAGCGGGGTCGGGTGAGCAGTTCTTC.

This chain links TRBV3-1 (or the pseudogene TRBV3-2) with TRBJ2-7, with D perhaps TRBD2 (7 bases). Trimming took off 5 bases at V and 7 bases at J, with 15 bases between the two ends. The CDR3 is 13 residues long. In germline, CDR1 is LGHDT, CDR2 YNNKEL (reference sequence). CDR3 in amino acids: CASSSGGVWEQYF. The CDR3 DNA reads as TGTGCCAGCAGCTCGGGGGGCGTTTGGGAGCAGTACTTC.

The chain couples TRBV30 to TRBJ1-2; TRBD1 might be the D (6 bases). V lost 4 bases and J lost 1, with 10 bases in between. Germline V gene lookup returns CDR1 GTSNPN and CDR2 SVGIG (reference sequence). This CDR3 contains 13 residues. CDR3 nucleotide sequence: TGTGCCTGGACCGACAGGTATAACTATGGCTACACCTTC. Its protein is CAWTDRYNYGYTF.

This sequence joins TRBV15 and TRBJ2-1, with a tentative D call TRBD2 (6 bases). The CDR3 loop spans 14 amino acids. V dropped 3 bases and J dropped 6 bases, with 12 bases sitting between them. Germline V gene data show CDR1 as LNHNV and CDR2 as YYDKDF (reference sequence). CDR3 loop: CATSSGTESNEQFF. For the CDR3, the DNA is TGTGCCACCAGCAGTGGGACTGAGAGCAATGAGCAGTTCTTC.

The chain carries TRBV7-2 and TRBJ2-1, with D uncertain. The CDR3 has 13 amino acids. V was shortened by 2 bases and J by 10 bases, with 12 bases between the two germline ends. Germline values: CDR1 SGHTA, CDR2 FQGNSA. CDR3 in amino acids: CASSLWAAQEQFF. The DNA for the CDR3 is TGTGCCAGCAGCTTATGGGCAGCACAAGAGCAGTTCTTC.

The gene calls are TRBV25-1 and TRBJ2-1; no firm D call. V lost 4 bases to trimming and J lost 9 bases, with 10 bases between them. Germline CDR1 and CDR2: MGHDK and SYGVNS. CDR3 length equals 12 residues. The CDR3 reads CASSVPPSEQFF. CDR3 nucleotide sequence: TGTGCCAGCAGTGTTCCCCCATCTGAGCAGTTCTTC.

This clone was counted only a few times. V is TRBV19 and J is TRBJ2-1; D not resolved. CDR1 is LNHDA, CDR2 SQIVND, per germline (reference sequence). The CDR3 contains 11 residues. As DNA, the CDR3 is TGTGTCCCGAATGAGGTTGAAGAGCAGTTCTTC. Translation gives CVPNEVEEQFF.

The V and J genes are TRBV29-1 and TRBJ1-2; possible D gene TRBD1, 5 bases. Trimming shortened V by 5 bases and J by 2 bases, and 12 bases separated the two germline ends. In germline, CDR1 is SQVTM, CDR2 ANQGSEA. This CDR3 has 13 amino acids. CDR3 bases: TGCAGCGTTTGGGGGGACTTAAACTATGGCTACACCTTC. Protein: CSVWGDLNYGYTF.

V gene TRBV5-1 combines with J gene TRBJ1-5; 7 nucleotides agree with TRBD1. The CDR3 extends over 18 amino acids. CDR1 and CDR2 (germline): SGHRS, YFSETQ. The V segment lost 1 base and the J segment 4 bases; nucleotides outside the gene matches: 14. Here the CDR3 reads CASSLRAHDREWNQPQHF. In DNA, the CDR3 is TGCGCCAGCAGCTTGAGGGCCCATGACAGGGAGTGGAATCAGCCCCAGCATTTT. Combining the CDR3 with reference TRBV5-1 and TRBJ1-5 gives the whole variable domain KAGVTQTPRYLIKTRGQQVTLSCSPISGHRSVSWYQQTPGQGLQFLFEYFSETQRNKGNFPGRFSGRQFSNSRSEMNVSTLELGDSALYLCASSLRAHDREWNQPQHFGDGTRLSIL.

The chain recombines TRBV19 with TRBJ2-1; D remains ambiguous. CDR1 LNHDA and CDR2 SQIVND come from the germline V gene (reference sequence). CDR3 length: 13 residues. V lost 5 bases to trimming and J lost 4 bases, with 9 bases between them. CDR3 sequence reads: CASSVTTYNEQFF. In nucleotides, the CDR3 is TGTGCCAGTAGTGTAACTACGTACAATGAGCAGTTCTTC.

This clone was recorded once. V usage is TRBV19 and J usage is TRBJ1-2; possible D gene TRBD1, 5 bases. V dropped 6 bases and J dropped 5 bases, with 16 bases sitting between them. Germline-derived CDR1 and CDR2 are LNHDA and SQIVND (reference sequence). This CDR3 spans 14 amino acids. The CDR3 region has the DNA TGTGCCAGTAGGACAAGACAGTATCGATATGGCTACACCTTC. Amino acid sequence: CASRTRQYRYGYTF.

The chain recombines TRBV7-9 with TRBJ2-7; TRBD1 matches 7 bases. CDR3 length: 14 amino acids. Germline assignment: CDR1 SEHNR and CDR2 FQNEAQ (reference sequence). V was clipped by 7 bases and J by 6 bases; unmatched bases: 12. The CDR3 nucleotides read TGTGCCAGCACCCCTGGAGACAGGGTGGCCGAGCAGTACTTC. This codes for CASTPGDRVAEQYF.

V gene TRBV5-6 combines with J gene TRBJ1-6; D perhaps matches TRBD1 (6 bases). The CDR3 loop spans 14 amino acids. From germline, CDR1 is SGHDT and CDR2 YYEEEE. V lost 4 bases, J lost 9 bases, and 14 bases lay in between. The CDR3, as DNA: TGTGCCAGCAGCCAAGGCCAGGGGTCTTCACCCCTCCACTTT. As protein: CASSQGQGSSPLHF.

V is TRBV7-2 and J is TRBJ1-5, with D possibly matching TRBD1 (6 bases). Deletions cut 4 bases from V and 7 bases from J, with 8 bases between. This CDR3 comprises 12 residues. Germline lookup yields CDR1 SGHTA and CDR2 FQGNSA. This CDR3 is CASSSRGQPQHF. CDR3 bases: TGTGCCAGCAGCTCGAGGGGGCAGCCCCAGCATTTT.

The chain combines TRBV19 with TRBJ1-1; TRBD1 is a possible D gene (6 bases). Deletions cut 5 bases from V and 1 base from J, with 11 bases between. CDR3 length: 14 amino acids. The germline V gene has CDR1 LNHDA and CDR2 SQIVND (reference sequence). CDR3 residues: CASSSYRANTEAFF. In DNA form, the CDR3 reads TGTGCCAGTAGTTCTTACAGGGCGAACACTGAAGCTTTCTTT.

The chain recombines TRBV5-1 with TRBJ1-4; 7 bases map to TRBD1. With V trimmed by 6 bases and J by 5 bases, 4 bases remained unmatched. This CDR3 comprises 13 residues. Germline V gene lookup returns CDR1 SGHRS and CDR2 YFSETQ. CDR3 nucleotide sequence: TGCGCCAGCAAGGGGACAGAGAATGAAAAACTGTTTTTT. It encodes CASKGTENEKLFF.

This chain links TRBV4-1 with TRBJ1-1; D possibly corresponds to TRBD1 (5 bases). There are 15 residues in the CDR3. Germline V gene sequence: CDR1 MGHRA, CDR2 YSYEKL. V shed 3 bases and J shed 5 bases, with 16 bases lying between them. The CDR3 loop reads CASSQGGLRRTEAFF. DNA of the CDR3: TGCGCCAGCAGCCAGGGGGGTTTAAGGAGAACTGAAGCTTTCTTT.

The V and J genes are TRBV5-6 and TRBJ1-2; unclear D gene. CDR3 size: 16 residues. Between the trimmed V and J ends, which lost 1 base and 5 bases, there was a span of 18 bases. Germline values: CDR1 SGHDT, CDR2 YYEEEE. The CDR3 DNA follows: TGTGCCAGCAGCTTGTCGGCCGCCCTTGGAGGATATGGCTACACCTTC. Translated: CASSLSAALGGYGYTF.

The J gene is TRBJ1-4, the V gene TRBV21-1; the table's D call of TRBD1 was not tested on the DNA. TRBV21-1 is a pseudogene. There are 17 residues in the CDR3. This CDR3 is CASSKQHLKGAKEKLFF. CDR3 nucleotides: TGTGCCAGCAGCAAACAGCACCTTAAGGGGGCGAAGGAAAAACTGTTTTTT.

This chain joins TRBV6-1 and TRBJ2-7; D unresolved. The V gene's germline CDR1 is MNHNS and CDR2 SASEGT. V dropped 0 bases and J dropped 5 bases, with 11 bases sitting between them. The CDR3 is 14 residues long. DNA of the CDR3: TGTGCCAGCAGTGAAGCTTGGGCCAGTGACGAGCAGTACTTC. Its protein is CASSEAWASDEQYF.

The chain joins TRBV15 to TRBJ1-5, with D possibly being TRBD1 (5 bases). Between the trimmed V and J ends, which lost 4 bases and 0 bases, there was a span of 7 bases. Germline-derived CDR1 and CDR2 are LNHNV and YYDKDF (reference sequence). The CDR3 has 14 residues. CDR3 bases: TGTGCCACCAGCAACAGGAATAGCAATCAGCCCCAGCATTTT. Residues: CATSNRNSNQPQHF.

This chain uses TRBV18 with TRBJ1-1, with D perhaps TRBD1 (5 bases). Per the germline V gene, CDR1 is KGHSH and CDR2 is LQKENI. Trimming shortened V by 6 bases and J by 11 bases, and 28 bases separated the two germline ends. CDR3 size: 16 residues. Here the CDR3 DNA reads TGTGCCAGCTCTCGACGGGGGAGTGACCTTTTTGACCAGGCTTTCTTT. It is translated as CASSRRGSDLFDQAFF.

The V and J genes are TRBV7-9 and TRBJ2-2; a possible D gene is TRBD2 (6 bases). The length of the CDR3 is 14 residues. Germline loops: CDR1 SEHNR, CDR2 FQNEAQ (reference sequence). Trimming pared 5 bases from V and 6 bases from J, leaving 13 bases between. The CDR3 is CASSAVGGAGELFF. The CDR3 bases are TGTGCCAGCAGCGCGGTGGGGGGAGCCGGGGAGCTGTTTTTT.

The J gene is TRBJ2-7, the V gene TRBV19; tentative D call: TRBD1 (7 bases). V lost 3 bases and J lost 7, with 16 bases in between. The V gene's germline CDR1 is LNHDA and CDR2 SQIVND (reference sequence). The CDR3 spans 14 residues. CDR3 in DNA: TGTGCCAGTAGTATCAGGGGGGACTTCTTTGAGCAGTACTTC. The encoded protein is CASSIRGDFFEQYF.